This T cell receptor beta chain was captured by sequencing in a study of neurological immune-mediated disorders. Sample time point: technical triplicate 2. Germline V gives CDR1 SEHNR, CDR2 FQNEAQ (reference sequence). This CDR3 has 13 amino acids. The V gene lost 5 bases and the J gene lost 5 bases, with 13 bases spanning the gap. TCRdb reprocessed the 5' RACE reads via MiXCR and lists one record per CDR3 protein. Here the sample spans about 59,000 distinct CDR3 sequences, under 30% being singletons. The source material was PBMCs. This receptor was identified in a man in his sixties with HTLV-1-associated myelopathy (HAM/TSP). The chain links TRBV7-9 to TRBJ2-7; either TRBD1 or TRBD2 may fit D (6 bases each). CDR3 bases: TGTGCCAGCAGCCAGGACGGGGGCCACGAGCAGTACTTC. The encoded protein is CASSQDGGHEQYF.